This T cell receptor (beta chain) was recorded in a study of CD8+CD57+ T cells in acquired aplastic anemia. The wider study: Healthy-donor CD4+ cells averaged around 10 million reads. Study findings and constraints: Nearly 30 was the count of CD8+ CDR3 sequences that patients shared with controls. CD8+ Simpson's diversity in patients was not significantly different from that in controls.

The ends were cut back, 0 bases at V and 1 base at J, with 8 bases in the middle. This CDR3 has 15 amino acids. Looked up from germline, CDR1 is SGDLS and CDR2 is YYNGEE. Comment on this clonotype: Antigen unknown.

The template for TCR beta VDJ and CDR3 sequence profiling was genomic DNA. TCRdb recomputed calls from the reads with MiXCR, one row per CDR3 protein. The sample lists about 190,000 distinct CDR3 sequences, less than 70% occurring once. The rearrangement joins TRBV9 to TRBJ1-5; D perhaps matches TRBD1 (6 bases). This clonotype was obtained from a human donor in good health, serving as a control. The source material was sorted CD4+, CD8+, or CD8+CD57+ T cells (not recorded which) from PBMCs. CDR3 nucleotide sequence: TGTGCCAGCAGCGTAGCGGGGGGCAGCAATCAGCCCCAGCATTTT. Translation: CASSVAGGSNQPQHF.